This record concerns one T cell receptor (beta chain) sequence. The antigen remains undetermined. This CDR3 is built from 16 residues. Germline assignment: CDR1 MNHEY and CDR2 SVGAGI. J gave up 0 bases and V 4 bases, and 6 bases lay outside the gene matches. Naive CD8 cells comprised CD45RO-negative, CCR7-positively selected cells, excluding terminally differentiated effector memory CD45RA+ cells. TCRdb keeps only in-frame clones here, not all; method: immunoSEQ multiplex PCR. The sample has 2 million to 2.5 million clones; about 95% are singletons. These data are taken from a study of shared clonotypes between healthy human individuals. Points from the study as a whole: Compared with memory subsets, naive subsets generally had larger estimated richness. Expectations were that clonotype sharing among donors would be affected by sequencing depth.

The chain is built from TRBV6-5 and TRBJ2-1; 7 nucleotides line up with TRBD1. Specimen: naive CD8+ T cells sorted from blood. The TCR originated in a young man in good health. DNA for the CDR3: TGTGCCAGCAGTTTAGGACAGGTCAGCTCCTACAATGAGCAGTTCTTC. This sequence encodes CASSLGQVSSYNEQFF.